A single TCR beta chain is shown here with its context. No antigen is known for it. Naive-designated CD8 cells lacked CD45RO, were positively enriched for CCR7, and omitted terminally differentiated effector memory CD45RA+ cells. V gave up 1 base and J gave up 6 bases; unmatched junction bases: 3. Per the germline V gene, CDR1 is SGHNT and CDR2 is YYREEE (reference sequence). The CDR3 is 14 amino acids. This entry belongs to a study of shared clonotypes between healthy human individuals. Study-level results: The rarefaction results pointed to incomplete sorted-subset sequencing despite large depth. In a handful of donors, about 5% of naive CD4 clonotypes appeared in common. Memory subsets generally showed lower estimated richness than naive subsets.

Replicate sorted-subset PCRs were loaded with roughly 200 ng DNA, 30,000 or so T cell genomes. Clones were sequenced by immunoSEQ multiplex PCR, and TCRdb holds only the in-frame ones, with some missing. The repertoire holds roughly 570,000 clones, more than 95% seen once, with approximately 0.33% in the top ten. Sequencing was performed on naive CD8+ T cells sorted from blood. The chain employs TRBV5-4 and TRBJ2-2, with 7 bases matching TRBD2. The clonotype comes from a man aged 25-45 years in good health. CDR3 sequence (DNA): TGTGCCAGCAGCTTGAGGGGAGGGTCCGGGGAGCTGTTTTTT. It specifies CASSLRGGSGELFF.